Below, one T cell receptor (beta chain) is given with its context. Other DNA variants within this sample encode the same CDR3. Original processing notes: Quantification of nucleated cells was approximated via reference gene primer amplification. Sequencing was performed with immunoSEQ multiplex PCR; in TCRdb, only in-frame clones are kept and a portion is missing. The V and J calls and clone size come from that table; D and trimming were worked out from the DNA. This table has approximately 270,000 clones, 86% appearing once. CDR3 size: 13 residues. V lost 3 bases, J lost 1 base, and 7 bases lay in between. The germline V gene encodes CDR1 KGHSH and CDR2 LQKENI. This record belongs to a study of blood T cell repertoires in COVID-19. Whole-study context: Samples taken during acute and convalescent COVID-19 were collected in the United States, Italy and Spain. The analysed material was cDNA or gDNA that came from T cells, B-cell-depleted T cells, or PBMCs.

The rearrangement links TRBV18 to TRBJ2-7; TRBD1 is a possible D gene (5 bases). The source material was peripheral blood. The receptor comes from a man in his forties or fifties with active or convalescent COVID-19. This CDR3 reads CASSPGQSYEQYF. CDR3 coding DNA: TGTGCCAGCTCACCGGGGCAGTCCTACGAGCAGTACTTC. The full variable domain, rest sourced from reference TRBV18 and TRBJ2-7, is NAGVMQNPRHLVRRRGQEARLRCSPMKGHSHVYWYRQLPEEGLKFMVYLQKENIIDESGMPKERFSAEFPKEGPSILRIQQVVRGDSAAYFCASSPGQSYEQYFGPGTRLTVT.